One sample yielded the 5 T cell receptor beta chains listed below, sequenced in a study of PD-1 blockade in mismatch repair-deficient tumors. Assay: immunoSEQ multiplex PCR; the TCRdb copy retains only in-frame clones and omits some. The sample has roughly 48,000 clones, around 77% seen once. The material was PBMCs, obtained before pembrolizumab treatment. The source of these receptors is an adult with mismatch repair-deficient cancer.

The V call is TRBV5-1, the J call TRBJ2-6; D is unclear. The V and J ends lost 0 bases and 0 bases respectively, with 4 bases between them. This CDR3 comprises 15 residues. Germline V gives CDR1 SGHRS, CDR2 YFSETQ. The CDR3 sequence: CASSLAGSGANVLTF. CDR3 DNA sequence: TGCGCCAGCAGCTTGGCGGGCTCTGGGGCCAACGTCCTGACTTTC.

The J gene is TRBJ1-2, the V gene TRBV27; 11 bases match TRBD1. Trimming at V came to 6 bases and at J to 3 bases, leaving 6 bases not matched to a gene. Per the germline V gene, CDR1 is MNHEY and CDR2 is SMNVEV (reference sequence). The CDR3 loop spans 15 amino acids. CDR3 sequence: CASRGGQGVYYGYTF. The DNA of the CDR3 is TGTGCCAGCAGGGGGGGACAGGGGGTATACTATGGCTACACCTTC.

The chain carries TRBV27 and TRBJ2-3; a possible D gene is TRBD2 (6 bases). CDR1 MNHEY and CDR2 SMNVEV come from the germline V gene (reference sequence). V was clipped by 0 bases and J by 6 bases, with 16 bases between them. This CDR3 region has 16 residues. The CDR3 DNA sequence: TGTGCCAGCAGTTTATCTAGCGGAGTTCGCCGCGATACGCAGTATTTT. Translating gives CASSLSSGVRRDTQYF.

V is TRBV4-2 and J is TRBJ2-1; 8 bases agree with TRBD1. In germline, CDR1 is LGHNA, CDR2 YNFKEQ. CDR3 length equals 16 residues. Germline trimming cut 0 bases from V and 4 bases from J; bases unmatched to any gene: 5. CDR3 sequence reads: CASSQDFDRGYNEQFF. In DNA form, the CDR3 reads TGTGCCAGCAGCCAAGATTTCGACAGGGGATACAATGAGCAGTTCTTC.

The chain recombines TRBV30 with TRBJ1-1; tentatively, D is TRBD1 (5 bases). Trimming stripped 8 bases from V and 1 base from J, with 17 bases between. Germline V lookup: CDR1 GTSNPN, CDR2 SVGIG (reference sequence). The CDR3 length is 14 residues. This CDR3 is CAGTLRSRNTEAFF. The DNA of the CDR3 is TGTGCCGGGACCCTGAGGAGTCGGAACACTGAAGCTTTCTTT.